The clone carrying this T cell receptor beta chain was counted only a few times. In the original processing: Reference gene primer amplification gave nucleated cell count estimates. The method was immunoSEQ multiplex PCR; TCRdb's version includes in-frame clones alone and lacks a portion of them. V and J calls and clone size are those listed in that table; D and trimming were worked out from the DNA. The repertoire holds about 190,000 clones, with around four fifths as singletons. This sample is drawn from a study of blood T cell repertoires in COVID-19. Study background: COVID-19 samples collected from the United States, Italy and Spain covered acute and convalescent phases. Sample material is recorded as cDNA or gDNA derived from T cells, B-cell-depleted T cells, or PBMCs.

V lost 7 bases and J lost 3, with 15 bases in between. CDR3 length equals 14 residues. Germline-derived CDR1 and CDR2 are LGHDT and YNNKEL (reference sequence). The J gene is TRBJ2-5, the V gene TRBV3-1 (or the pseudogene TRBV3-2), with D possibly being TRBD1 (5 bases). This clonotype was obtained from a woman in her 70s with active or convalescent COVID-19. Sequenced input: peripheral blood. The CDR3 is CASTSSGAEETQYF. The CDR3 nucleotides are TGTGCCAGCACATCATCTGGGGCGGAAGAGACCCAGTACTTC.